This TCR beta chain was sequenced during a study of response to subunit inactivated influenza vaccine. TCRdb used MiXCR to reprocess the RT-PCR reads, holding one entry per CDR3 protein. The top ten hold about 3% of the sample, which has about 500,000 distinct CDR3 sequences, about 15% seen once. The ends were cut back, 2 bases at V and 4 bases at J, with 13 bases in the middle. Per the germline V gene, CDR1 is SGHRS and CDR2 is YFSETQ. CDR3 length equals 15 residues. This clonotype was recorded at least ten times. The clonotype comes from a man in his fifties or sixties who received an inactivated influenza vaccine. The sample here was CD4+ T cells sorted from PBMCs, taken roughly 24 months after vaccination. The genes are TRBV5-1 and TRBJ1-5; tentatively, D is TRBD1 (6 bases). The CDR3 sequence: CASSLTGGQNQPQHF. CDR3 in DNA: TGCGCCAGCAGCTTAACCGGGGGCCAAAATCAGCCCCAGCATTTT.